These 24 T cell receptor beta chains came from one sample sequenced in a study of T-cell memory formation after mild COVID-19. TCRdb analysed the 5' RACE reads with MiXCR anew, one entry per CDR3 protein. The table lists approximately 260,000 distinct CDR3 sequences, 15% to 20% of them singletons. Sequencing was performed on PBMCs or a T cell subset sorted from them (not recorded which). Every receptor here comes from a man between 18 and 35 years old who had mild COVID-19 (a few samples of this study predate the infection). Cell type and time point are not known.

The CDR3 bases are TGCGCCAGCAGCCTCTTCCAACAGGCACAGCACTCTGGAAACACCATATATTTT. This gives the protein CASSLFQQAQHSGNTIYF. The chain joins TRBV4-1 to TRBJ1-3; D is possibly TRBD1 (5 bases). The CDR3 runs to 18 residues. The V gene's germline CDR1 is MGHRA and CDR2 YSYEKL. The V end lost 4 bases, the J end lost 0 bases, and 19 bases lay between the germline ends.

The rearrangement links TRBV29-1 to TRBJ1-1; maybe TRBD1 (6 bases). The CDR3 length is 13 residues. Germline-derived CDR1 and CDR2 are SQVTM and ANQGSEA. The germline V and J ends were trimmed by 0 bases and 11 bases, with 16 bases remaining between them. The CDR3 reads CSVEDQPGAHAFF. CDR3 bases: TGCAGCGTTGAAGATCAGCCGGGGGCGCACGCTTTCTTT.

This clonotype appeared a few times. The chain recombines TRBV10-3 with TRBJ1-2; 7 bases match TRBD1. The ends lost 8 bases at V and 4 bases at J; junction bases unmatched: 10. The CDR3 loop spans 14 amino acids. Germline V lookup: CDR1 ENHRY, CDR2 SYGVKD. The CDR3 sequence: CAISGRGKLYGYTF. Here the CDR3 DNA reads TGTGCCATCTCAGGCAGGGGGAAGCTCTATGGCTACACCTTC.

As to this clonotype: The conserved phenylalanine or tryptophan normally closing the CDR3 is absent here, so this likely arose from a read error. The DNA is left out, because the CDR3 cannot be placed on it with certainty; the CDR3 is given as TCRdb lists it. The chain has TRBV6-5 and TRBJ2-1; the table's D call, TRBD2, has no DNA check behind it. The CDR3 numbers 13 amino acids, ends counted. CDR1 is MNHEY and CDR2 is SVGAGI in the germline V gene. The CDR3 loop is CASSNSLRGAPVT.

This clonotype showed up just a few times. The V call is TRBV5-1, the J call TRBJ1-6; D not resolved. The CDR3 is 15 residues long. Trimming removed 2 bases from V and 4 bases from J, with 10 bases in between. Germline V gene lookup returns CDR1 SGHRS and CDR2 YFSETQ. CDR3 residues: CASSFGVEYNSPLHF. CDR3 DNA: TGCGCCAGCAGCTTCGGGGTGGAATATAATTCACCCCTCCACTTT.

CDR3 DNA sequence: TGTGCCAGCAGCTCCAGGGCTGGGACTGAAGCTTTCTTT. It yields the protein CASSSRAGTEAFF. The J gene is TRBJ1-1, the V gene TRBV7-6, with a possible D match to TRBD1 (5 bases). This CDR3 is built from 13 residues. With 4 bases removed from V and 5 bases from J, the gap between germline ends came to 11 bases. Germline loops: CDR1 SGHVS, CDR2 FNYEAQ.

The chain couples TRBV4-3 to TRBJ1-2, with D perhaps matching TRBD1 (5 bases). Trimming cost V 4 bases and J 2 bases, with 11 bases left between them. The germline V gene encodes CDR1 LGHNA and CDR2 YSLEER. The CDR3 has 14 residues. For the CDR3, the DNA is TGCGCCAGCAGCCCGGGGGGAGGGAACTATGGCTACACCTTC. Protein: CASSPGGGNYGYTF.

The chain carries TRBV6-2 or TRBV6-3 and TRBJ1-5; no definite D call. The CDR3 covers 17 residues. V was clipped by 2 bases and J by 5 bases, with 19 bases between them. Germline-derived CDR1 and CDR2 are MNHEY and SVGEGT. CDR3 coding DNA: TGTGCCAGCAGTTACGGGATAGGGCGCCAACCCTATCAGCCCCAGCATTTT. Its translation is CASSYGIGRQPYQPQHF.

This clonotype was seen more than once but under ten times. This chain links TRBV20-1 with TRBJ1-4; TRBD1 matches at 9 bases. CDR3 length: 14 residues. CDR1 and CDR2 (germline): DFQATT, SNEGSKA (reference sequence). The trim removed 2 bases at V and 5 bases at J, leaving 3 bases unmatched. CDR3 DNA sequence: TGCAGTGCTAGACCCGGACAGGGGAATGAAAAACTGTTTTTT. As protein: CSARPGQGNEKLFF.

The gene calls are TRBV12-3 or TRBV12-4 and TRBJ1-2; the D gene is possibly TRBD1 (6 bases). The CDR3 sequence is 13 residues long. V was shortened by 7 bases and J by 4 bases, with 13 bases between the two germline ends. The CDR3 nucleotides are TGTGCCAGCACCGGACAGCGTTTCTATGGCTACACCTTC. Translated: CASTGQRFYGYTF.

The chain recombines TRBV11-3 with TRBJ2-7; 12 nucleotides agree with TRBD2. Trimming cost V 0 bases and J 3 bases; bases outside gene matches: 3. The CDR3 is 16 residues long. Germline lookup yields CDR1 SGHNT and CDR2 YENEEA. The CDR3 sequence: CASSLETSGGGYEQYV. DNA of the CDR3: TGTGCCAGCAGCTTAGAGACTAGCGGGGGAGGCTACGAGCAGTACGTC.

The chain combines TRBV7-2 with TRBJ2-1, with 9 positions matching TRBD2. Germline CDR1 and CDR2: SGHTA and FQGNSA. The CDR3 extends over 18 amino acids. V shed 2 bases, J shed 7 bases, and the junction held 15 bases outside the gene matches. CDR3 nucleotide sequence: TGTGCCAGCAGCTTATGGGCTAGCGGGGCTAGGTCGGGTAATGAGCAGTTCTTC. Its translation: CASSLWASGARSGNEQFF.

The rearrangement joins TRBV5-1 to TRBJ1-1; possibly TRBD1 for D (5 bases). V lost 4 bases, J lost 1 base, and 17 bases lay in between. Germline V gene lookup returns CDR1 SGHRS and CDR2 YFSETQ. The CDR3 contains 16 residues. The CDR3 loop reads CASSELPGTANTEAFF. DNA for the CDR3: TGCGCCAGCAGCGAACTACCCGGGACCGCGAACACTGAAGCTTTCTTT.

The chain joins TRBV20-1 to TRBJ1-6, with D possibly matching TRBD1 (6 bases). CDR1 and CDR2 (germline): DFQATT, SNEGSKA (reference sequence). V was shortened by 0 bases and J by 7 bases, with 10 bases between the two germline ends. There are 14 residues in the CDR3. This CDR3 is CSARDTGRNSPLHF. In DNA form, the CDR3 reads TGCAGTGCTAGAGATACAGGGAGGAATTCACCCCTCCACTTT.

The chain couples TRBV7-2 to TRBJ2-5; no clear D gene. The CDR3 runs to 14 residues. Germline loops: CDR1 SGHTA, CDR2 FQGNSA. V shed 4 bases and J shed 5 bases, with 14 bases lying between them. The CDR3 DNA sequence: TGTGCCAGCAGCTCGCTAGTGAGAGATGAGACCCAGTACTTC. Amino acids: CASSSLVRDETQYF.

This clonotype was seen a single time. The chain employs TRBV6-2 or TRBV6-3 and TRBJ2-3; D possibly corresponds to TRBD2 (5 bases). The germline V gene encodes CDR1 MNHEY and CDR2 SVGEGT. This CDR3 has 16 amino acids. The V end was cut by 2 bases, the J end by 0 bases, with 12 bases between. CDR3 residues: CASSYLPDFSTDTQYF. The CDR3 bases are TGTGCCAGCAGTTACCTTCCGGACTTCAGCACAGATACGCAGTATTTT.

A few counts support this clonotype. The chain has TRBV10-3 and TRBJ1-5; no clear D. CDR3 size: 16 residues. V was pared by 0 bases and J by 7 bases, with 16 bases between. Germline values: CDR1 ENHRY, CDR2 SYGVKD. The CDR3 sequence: CAISESGGRNGQPQHF. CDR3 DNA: TGTGCCATCAGTGAGTCAGGAGGGCGAAACGGGCAGCCCCAGCATTTT.

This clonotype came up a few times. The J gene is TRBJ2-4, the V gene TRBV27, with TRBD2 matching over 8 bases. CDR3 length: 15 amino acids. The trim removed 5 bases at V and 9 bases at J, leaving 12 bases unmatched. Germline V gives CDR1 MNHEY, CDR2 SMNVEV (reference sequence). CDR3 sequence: CASSAMGLGVGIQYF. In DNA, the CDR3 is TGTGCCAGCAGTGCGATGGGACTAGGAGTCGGCATTCAGTACTTC.

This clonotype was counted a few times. CDR3 protein: CASSPPGGDTQYF. The CDR3 DNA is TGTGCCAGCAGCCCCCCCGGGGGGGATACGCAGTATTTT. This rearrangement joins TRBV11-3 to TRBJ2-3, with 7 nucleotides matching TRBD2. The trim removed 5 bases at V and 6 bases at J, leaving 5 bases unmatched. The CDR3 extends over 13 amino acids. The germline V gene has CDR1 SGHNT and CDR2 YENEEA.

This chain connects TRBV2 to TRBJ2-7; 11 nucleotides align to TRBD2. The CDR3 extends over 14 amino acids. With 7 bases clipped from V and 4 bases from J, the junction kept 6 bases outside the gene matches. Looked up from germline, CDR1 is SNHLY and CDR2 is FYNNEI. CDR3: CASKWASGGYEQYF. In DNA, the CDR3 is TGTGCCAGCAAGTGGGCTAGCGGGGGGTACGAGCAGTACTTC.

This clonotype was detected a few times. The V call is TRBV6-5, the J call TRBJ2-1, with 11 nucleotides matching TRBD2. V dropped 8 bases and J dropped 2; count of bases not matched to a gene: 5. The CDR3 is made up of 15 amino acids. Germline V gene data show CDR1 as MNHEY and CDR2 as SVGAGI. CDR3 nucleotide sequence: TGTGCCAGCGGACGACTAGCGGGGACCTACAATGAGCAGTTCTTC. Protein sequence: CASGRLAGTYNEQFF.

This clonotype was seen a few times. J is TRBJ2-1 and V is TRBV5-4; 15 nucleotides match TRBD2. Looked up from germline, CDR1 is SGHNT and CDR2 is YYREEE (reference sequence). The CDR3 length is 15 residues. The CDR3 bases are TGTGCTTGTGGACTAGCGGGGGGGCTAGACAATGAGCAGTTCTTC. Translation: CACGLAGGLDNEQFF.

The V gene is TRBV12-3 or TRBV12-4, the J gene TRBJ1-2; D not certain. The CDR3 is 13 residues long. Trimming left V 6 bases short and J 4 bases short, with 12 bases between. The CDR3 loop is CASSPRIIYGYTF. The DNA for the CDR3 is TGTGCCAGCAGCCCACGGATTATCTATGGCTACACCTTC.

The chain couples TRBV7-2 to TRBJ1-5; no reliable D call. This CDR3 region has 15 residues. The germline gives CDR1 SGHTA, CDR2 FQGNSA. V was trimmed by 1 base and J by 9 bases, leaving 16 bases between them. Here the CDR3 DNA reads TGTGCCAGCAGCTTAGTTAACCCCCACCGGGGGCCCCAGCATTTT. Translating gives CASSLVNPHRGPQHF.